This passage covers 16 T cell receptor beta chains from one sample sequenced in a study of T cell repertoires in cytomegalovirus infection. Antigen specificity for these receptors is unknown. TCRdb re-called the reads with MiXCR, one entry per CDR3 protein. The sample has around 500,000 distinct CDR3 sequences, about 44% seen once; the top ten hold around 45%. The specimen was cultured PBMCs, collected from culture after CMV antigen stimulation. These receptor sequences come from a human donor in good health (CMV status not recorded). Some clones in this sample may be carry-over from other donors' samples.

The chain has TRBV7-2 and TRBJ2-5; TRBD2 aligns across 7 bases. CDR1 is SGHTA and CDR2 is FQGNSA in the germline V gene. There are 16 residues in the CDR3. The trim removed 1 base at V and 4 bases at J, leaving 9 bases unmatched. CDR3 in amino acids: CASSLVGLGGSETQYF. CDR3 nucleotide sequence: TGTGCCAGCAGCTTAGTTGGACTAGGAGGGTCAGAGACCCAGTACTTC.

This clonotype was recorded a few times. The V call is TRBV19, the J call TRBJ1-2; D call uncertain. The V gene's germline CDR1 is LNHDA and CDR2 SQIVND (reference sequence). This CDR3 region has 15 residues. V was cut by 10 bases and J by 8 bases, with 26 bases left in between. The CDR3 bases are TGTGCCACAAGGGTCCCCAGCGCGGGCCGCCTAGGCTACACCTTC. The encoded protein is CATRVPSAGRLGYTF. The full variable domain, rest sourced from reference TRBV19 and TRBJ1-2, is DGGITQSPKYLFRKEGQNVTLSCEQNLNHDAMYWYRQDPGQGLRLIYYSQIVNDFQKGDIAEGYSVSREKKESFPLTVTSAQKNPTAFYLCATRVPSAGRLGYTFGSGTRLTVV.

This clonotype was detected once. V usage is TRBV5-1 and J usage is TRBJ1-1, with D perhaps TRBD1 (6 bases). Germline V gene data show CDR1 as SGHRS and CDR2 as YFSETQ. Trimming shortened V by 6 bases and J by 2 bases, and 14 bases separated the two germline ends. The CDR3 is 14 residues long. CDR3 region: CASNGGRGNTEAFF. Here the CDR3 DNA reads TGCGCCAGCAATGGCGGCAGGGGCAACACTGAAGCTTTCTTT.

The chain has TRBV5-4 and TRBJ2-6; tentatively, D is TRBD2 (6 bases). The V gene's germline CDR1 is SGHNT and CDR2 YYREEE (reference sequence). CDR3 length: 17 residues. The germline V and J ends were trimmed by 2 bases and 1 base, with 13 bases remaining between them. The CDR3 DNA reads TGTGCCAGCAGCTTAACCCCCGGGGGATCTGGGGCCAACGTCCTGACTTTC. As protein: CASSLTPGGSGANVLTF.

A few counts support this clonotype. V and J are TRBV7-2 and TRBJ2-1; D unresolved. V was shortened by 0 bases and J by 6 bases, with 9 bases between the two germline ends. The CDR3 extends over 14 amino acids. The V gene's germline CDR1 is SGHTA and CDR2 FQGNSA. The CDR3 coding sequence is TGTGCCAGCAGCTTAGCTGCCAGGATCAATGAGCAGTTCTTC. Protein product: CASSLAARINEQFF.

This clonotype came up once. V and J are TRBV7-2 and TRBJ2-5, with a weak D call TRBD1 (6 bases). CDR1 SGHTA and CDR2 FQGNSA come from the germline V gene. V lost 3 bases, J lost 2 bases, and 10 bases lay in between. The CDR3 is 14 amino acids. The CDR3 coding sequence is TGTGCCAGCAGCTTCGCAGGGGAACAAGAGACCCAGTACTTC. This translates into CASSFAGEQETQYF.

The V and J genes are TRBV15 and TRBJ1-6; D perhaps matches TRBD1 (6 bases). This CDR3 is 15 amino acids long. The germline V and J ends were trimmed by 5 bases and 7 bases, with 15 bases remaining between them. Germline V gene lookup returns CDR1 LNHNV and CDR2 YYDKDF (reference sequence). CDR3 coding DNA: TGTGCCACCAGCCGCGAAGGGGGTGGCAATTCACCCCTCCACTTT. Translated, it gives CATSREGGGNSPLHF.

The chain couples TRBV6-2 or TRBV6-3 to TRBJ1-5; D is undetermined. Trimming cost V 2 bases and J 7 bases, with 6 bases left between them. Per germline, CDR1 MNHEY and CDR2 SVGEGT. The CDR3 sequence is 12 residues long. DNA of the CDR3: TGTGCCAGCAGTTACGACAACCAGCCCCAGCATTTT. Its translation: CASSYDNQPQHF.

V usage is TRBV28 and J usage is TRBJ1-3, with no clear D. This CDR3 is built from 14 residues. Trimming took off 2 bases at V and 4 bases at J, with 9 bases between the two ends. The germline V gene encodes CDR1 MDHEN and CDR2 SYDVKM. CDR3 nucleotide sequence: TGTGCCAGCAGTTTAAAAAGAAAGGGAAACACCATATATTTT. Translation: CASSLKRKGNTIYF. Full variable domain (remainder filled in from reference TRBV28 and TRBJ1-3): DVKVTQSSRYLVKRTGEKVFLECVQDMDHENMFWYRQDPGLGLRLIYFSYDVKMKEKGDIPEGYSVSREKKERFSLILESASTNQTSMYLCASSLKRKGNTIYFGEGSWLTVV.

V is TRBV7-9 and J is TRBJ2-7; possibly TRBD1 for D (6 bases). The CDR3 runs 16 residues. V shed 4 bases and J shed 0 bases, with 16 bases lying between them. From germline, CDR1 is SEHNR and CDR2 FQNEAQ (reference sequence). Here the CDR3 DNA reads TGTGCCAGCAGCTCACCCCGACAGGTCCTCTCCTACGAGCAGTACTTC. Protein product: CASSSPRQVLSYEQYF.

The J gene is TRBJ2-7, the V gene TRBV20-1; D is perhaps TRBD1 or TRBD2 (5 bases each). The CDR3 is 14 residues long. Looked up from germline, CDR1 is DFQATT and CDR2 is SNEGSKA (reference sequence). V lost 6 bases and J lost 4, with 19 bases in between. The CDR3 nucleotides read TGCAGTGCCGAGAGTGGGGACCCCTTATACGAGCAGTACTTC. Protein product: CSAESGDPLYEQYF.

The gene calls are TRBV28 and TRBJ2-3, with 12 nucleotides matching TRBD2. With 3 bases clipped from V and 4 bases from J, the junction kept 8 bases outside the gene matches. CDR3 size: 17 residues. Per germline, CDR1 MDHEN and CDR2 SYDVKM. CDR3 DNA sequence: TGTGCCAGCAGTTTGGCTCTAGCGGGGGGGCGTGCAGATACGCAGTATTTT. The encoded protein is CASSLALAGGRADTQYF.

This clonotype was seen repeatedly, ten times or more. This chain connects TRBV7-2 to TRBJ2-3, with D possibly TRBD2 on 5 matching bases. Germline CDR1 is SGHTA and CDR2 is FQGNSA. Trimming stripped 0 bases from V and 4 bases from J, with 8 bases between. The CDR3 runs to 14 residues. CDR3 in amino acids: CASSLALDSDTQYF. The CDR3 DNA is TGTGCCAGCAGCTTAGCGTTGGACTCAGATACGCAGTATTTT.

This chain joins TRBV7-2 and TRBJ1-1, with 8 bases fitting TRBD1. Germline-derived CDR1 and CDR2 are SGHTA and FQGNSA. V was clipped by 5 bases and J by 6 bases; unmatched bases: 8. The CDR3 spans 14 residues. CDR3 in DNA: TGTGCCAGCAGCCACGGACAGGGTGAAGCTGAAGCTTTCTTT. Translating it yields CASSHGQGEAEAFF.

The V call is TRBV7-8, the J call TRBJ2-3, with 7 positions matching TRBD2. The junction had 8 bases not matched to a gene; V was cut back by 2 bases and J by 6 bases. Per germline, CDR1 SGHVS and CDR2 FQNEAQ. This CDR3 has 15 amino acids. In nucleotides, the CDR3 is TGTGCCAGCAGCTTATCTGGACTAGATTCCGATACGCAGTATTTT. Amino acids: CASSLSGLDSDTQYF.

This chain connects TRBV6-2 or TRBV6-3 to TRBJ2-1; a weak D match, TRBD1 (6 bases). V was trimmed by 7 bases and J by 7 bases, leaving 14 bases between them. CDR3 size: 13 residues. Germline V gene data show CDR1 as MNHEY and CDR2 as SVGEGT. This CDR3 reads CASTLDSTNEQFF. CDR3 nucleotides: TGTGCCAGCACCCTGGACAGCACAAATGAGCAGTTCTTC.